This T cell receptor (beta chain) appears in the sequencing data of a study of response to subunit inactivated influenza vaccine. V lost 2 bases to trimming and J lost 8 bases, with 6 bases between them. Per germline, CDR1 SQVTM and CDR2 ANQGSEA. The CDR3 runs 10 residues. This clonotype was seen repeatedly, ten times or more. Its antigen is unknown. TCRdb re-derived calls from the RT-PCR reads in MiXCR, one entry per CDR3 protein. The sample lists approximately 700,000 distinct CDR3 sequences; approximately 15% were seen once. Whole-study results and caveats: Few new T cells, the authors suggested, are recruited by each seasonal influenza vaccination.

The chain recombines TRBV29-1 with TRBJ1-2; D unclear. This TCR came from a man aged 45-65 years who received an inactivated influenza vaccine. Specimen: PBMCs from blood, collected about 14 days before vaccination. The CDR3 reads CSVEKSGYTF. Here the CDR3 DNA reads TGCAGCGTTGAAAAGAGCGGCTACACCTTC.